This TCR beta chain was found in a study of T cell clonotyping in hematopoietic cell transplantation. Findings and caveats of the study: Without cell sorting, CD4 versus CD8 contributions remain unresolved. Recipient TCR diversity dropped after transplant; expanded clonotypes rose from day 30 to 180.

Samples: about 28 days before transplant, then days 30, 100 and 180 after. V shed 5 bases and J shed 4 bases, with 12 bases lying between them. Germline CDR1 reads KGHSY; CDR2 reads FQNENV. This CDR3 contains 14 residues. Sequencing used immunoSEQ multiplex PCR; TCRdb keeps in-frame clones, though not all of them. The table includes around 9,000 clones, 75% to 80% detected once. In regard to this clone: No antigen is known for it.

The sample here was peripheral blood mononuclear cells, taken 180 days after allogeneic stem cell transplant. The chain has TRBV16 and TRBJ1-5, with a weak D call TRBD1 (6 bases). The TCR comes from a female patient in her forties or fifties who had an allogeneic stem cell transplant from a related donor, so the T cells may come from the graft donor. Some clones in this sample may be carry-over from other donors' samples. CDR3: CASSSDRTNQPQHF. The CDR3 region has the DNA TGTGCCAGCAGCAGCGACAGGACAAATCAGCCCCAGCATTTT. The full variable domain, its missing parts supplied by reference TRBV16 and TRBJ1-5, is GEEVAQTPKHLVRGEGQKAKLYCAPIKGHSYVFWYQQVLKNEFKFLISFQNENVFDETGMPKERFSAKCLPNSPCSLEIQATKLEDSAVYFCASSSDRTNQPQHFGDGTRLSIL.